This T cell receptor (beta chain) is drawn from a study of cytomegalovirus exposure and HLA in healthy donors. Study-wide context: In a later analysis, the roughly 120 validation repertoires were reported to have used the same platform as the 550 to 850 first-cohort repertoires.

The table came from immunoSEQ multiplex PCR; TCRdb's copy has only in-frame clones and leaves some out. The sample lists some 170,000 clones; around nine tenths were seen once. While the first cohort had hundreds of subjects, the donors belonged to the separate validation cohort of fewer than 150 subjects. Per the germline V gene, CDR1 is MGHRA and CDR2 is YSYEKL. Trimming stripped 3 bases from V and 6 bases from J, with 12 bases between. The CDR3 covers 13 residues. The chain joins TRBV4-1 to TRBJ2-7, with TRBD1 as a possible D gene (6 bases). The sequence derives from a man younger than 35 in good health and CMV-seropositive. The specimen was PBMCs. The CDR3 loop is CASSHPQGREQYF. The DNA for the CDR3 is TGCGCCAGCAGCCATCCACAGGGTCGCGAGCAGTACTTC.